These T cell receptor beta chains were read from a single sample in a study of blood T cell repertoires in COVID-19. Some clones are missing from TCRdb's copy, which holds only in-frame ones; the method was immunoSEQ multiplex PCR. The sample records a few hundred thousand clones, 92% being singletons. Material: PBMCs or T cells enriched from blood (not recorded which). The receptors derive from a woman between 25 and 40 years old who had recovered from COVID-19. Each CDR3 is given with its conserved first and last residue. D genes are given only for firm matches. Clone size, where shown, is once, few, many, or a class for clones that have expanded.

CDR3nt,CDR3aa,v_gene,j_gene,abundance,d_gene
TGTGCCAGCAGTTCACTCCGGGACAGGGGGTTAGTTGGCTACACCTTC,CASSSLRDRGLVGYTF,TRBV28,TRBJ1-2,.,TRBD1
TGTGCCAGCAGTGCAACAGGGTATGCAGATACGCAGTATTTT,CASSATGYADTQYF,TRBV25-1,TRBJ2-3,.,.
TGCGCCAGCAGCTTGCCCTCCTCTAGCGGGAGGAACACCGGGGAGCTGTTTTTT,CASSLPSSSGRNTGELFF,TRBV5-1,TRBJ2-2,.,TRBD2
TGCGCCAGCAGCTCCCTTGGGCTACGCACAGATACGCAGTATTTT,CASSSLGLRTDTQYF,TRBV5-1,TRBJ2-3,.,.
TGTGCCAGCAGTTACGGCAGGAACACTGAAGCTTTCTTT,CASSYGRNTEAFF,TRBV6-5,TRBJ1-1,.,.
TGTGCCAGCAGTGGCGGGACAGGGTGGTTCTTC,CASSGGTGWFF,TRBV2,TRBJ2-1,.,TRBD1
TGTGCCAGCAGTCCCCAAGAGAGTTTGGGCTACACCTTC,CASSPQESLGYTF,TRBV6-5,TRBJ1-2,few,.
TGTGCCAGCAGCTTTTCGCGGAACACTGAAGCTTTCTTT,CASSFSRNTEAFF,TRBV5-4,TRBJ1-1,.,.
TGTGCCAGCTCACCGGACAGGGATTATGGCTACACCTTC,CASSPDRDYGYTF,TRBV18,TRBJ1-2,few,TRBD1
TGTGCCAGCAGCCTGAGGACTAGCGGGAGGAAGAGCTCCTACAATGAGCAGTTCTTC,CASSLRTSGRKSSYNEQFF,TRBV7-3,TRBJ2-1,.,TRBD2
TGTGCCAGCAGTGGTCCAGGGACAGGGCTTTCAACTAATGAAAAACTGTTTTTT,CASSGPGTGLSTNEKLFF,TRBV6-1,TRBJ1-4,.,TRBD1
TGTGCCAGCAGCTTGGCCGCCGGAGGGGTGACTGAAGCTTTCTTT,CASSLAAGGVTEAFF,TRBV5-4,TRBJ1-1,.,.
TGTGCCAGCAGCTTAGATGTAATTCAGCCCCAGCATTTT,CASSLDVIQPQHF,TRBV7-2,TRBJ1-5,.,.
TGTGCCAGCAGTTACTCCGGACAGGGAAACACCATATATTTT,CASSYSGQGNTIYF,TRBV6-5,TRBJ1-3,.,.
TGTGCCAGCTCACTACGGGACTATGGCTACACCTTC,CASSLRDYGYTF,TRBV18,TRBJ1-2,.,.
TGTGCCAGCAGAGGTGTCAGGGAAGTAGAGACAAAACTGTTTTTT,CASRGVREVETKLFF,TRBV2,TRBJ1-4,.,.
TGTGCCAGCAGCTTGCAGAGCACAGATACGCAGTATTTT,CASSLQSTDTQYF,TRBV7-3,TRBJ2-3,.,.
TGTGCCAGCAGTGAAGCTCTAGGTTCACCCCTCCACTTT,CASSEALGSPLHF,TRBV6-1,TRBJ1-6,.,.
TGTGCCAGTGGAATTTGGGGGGGAAATCAGCCCCAGCATTTT,CASGIWGGNQPQHF,TRBV6-5,TRBJ1-5,.,.
TGCGCCAGCAGCTGGGGGACAGTTAGGGGTGAAAAACTGTTTTTT,CASSWGTVRGEKLFF,TRBV5-1,TRBJ1-4,.,TRBD1
TGTGCCAGCACCATTACACAGGGTATCGGTGATGGCTACACCTTC,CASTITQGIGDGYTF,TRBV6-5,TRBJ1-2,.,.
TGTGCCAGCAGTACCCTGGGACAGCAGAACACTGAAGCTTTCTTT,CASSTLGQQNTEAFF,TRBV27,TRBJ1-1,.,TRBD1
TGTGCCAGCAGTTTAGCGAGGAATCAGCCCCAGCATTTT,CASSLARNQPQHF,TRBV12-3/TRBV12-4,TRBJ1-5,.,.
TGTGCCACCAGCAGCTCCAGCCAGGGGTATGGCTACACCTTC,CATSSSSQGYGYTF,TRBV15,TRBJ1-2,.,.
TGCGCCAGCAGTCGTGCGCAGGGCGCCTACGAGCAGTACTTC,CASSRAQGAYEQYF,TRBV5-1,TRBJ2-7,.,.
TGTGCTAGCAGCTCCCGGACTCGGACGGGCGAGACCCAGTACTTC,CASSSRTRTGETQYF,TRBV7-7,TRBJ2-5,.,.
TGTGCCAGCAGTCGCGTAGCGGGGTCCTACAATGAGCAGTTCTTC,CASSRVAGSYNEQFF,TRBV3-1/TRBV3-2,TRBJ2-1,.,TRBD2
TGTGCCAGCCGCCCCGGCGGACAGGGCTACGAGCAGTACTTC,CASRPGGQGYEQYF,TRBV27,TRBJ2-7,few,TRBD1
TGTGCCAGCAAGGAGGACACAGGGGGTGGGTTGCGTCAGCCCCAGCATTTT,CASKEDTGGGLRQPQHF,TRBV28,TRBJ1-5,once,TRBD1
TGTGCCAGCAGCTTGGACCTCTTGACAGGGATTGGCTACACCTTC,CASSLDLLTGIGYTF,TRBV5-4,TRBJ1-2,.,TRBD1
TGCAGTGCTAGTAGTCCAGGGACTAGAAGAGGGGCCAAAAACATTCAGTACTTC,CSASSPGTRRGAKNIQYF,TRBV20-1,TRBJ2-4,.,TRBD2
TGCAGCGTTCGATACCAGACGAACACCGGGGAGCTGTTTTTT,CSVRYQTNTGELFF,TRBV29-1,TRBJ2-2,.,.
TGTGCCAGCACACCTAACAGGGCCCATGAGCAGTTCTTC,CASTPNRAHEQFF,TRBV7-2,TRBJ2-1,.,.
TGTGCCAGCAGCTCTGACAGGGTGCCAGATACGCAGTATTTT,CASSSDRVPDTQYF,TRBV7-9,TRBJ2-3,.,TRBD1
TGTGCCACCAGTGAACAGGGGGGGTTCCTGGAGACCCAGTACTTC,CATSEQGGFLETQYF,TRBV24-1,TRBJ2-5,.,.
TGCGCCAGCAGCCAAGTCGCGACAGGTCAACAGCCCCAGCATTTT,CASSQVATGQQPQHF,TRBV4-1,TRBJ1-5,.,.
TGTGCCAGCAGTTACTGGGGCTCGGGGGGCACAGATACGCAGTATTTT,CASSYWGSGGTDTQYF,TRBV6-5,TRBJ2-3,.,.
TGCGCCAGCAGCCTGAGCCCCGGGGCAGCGGGGGGTGAAAAACTGTTTTTT,CASSLSPGAAGGEKLFF,TRBV5-1,TRBJ1-4,.,.
TGTGCCAGTAGTCCCCAGGGGGAGTTGATTCAGCCCCAGCATTTT,CASSPQGELIQPQHF,TRBV19,TRBJ1-5,.,TRBD1
TGTGCCAGCAGTCCGCCAACCCCCGGGACAGGGGTAAGAAAGCCCCAGCATTTT,CASSPPTPGTGVRKPQHF,TRBV28,TRBJ1-5,.,TRBD1
TGTGCCAGCACTAAAGGGGACACCGGGGAGCTGTTTTTT,CASTKGDTGELFF,TRBV6-5,TRBJ2-2,.,.
TGTGCCAGCAGCCTTATTAAGGGGGCACAAGGCTACACCTTC,CASSLIKGAQGYTF,TRBV11-2,TRBJ1-2,.,TRBD1
TGTGCCAGCAGTTTGGGGGGGGCAGGGGATGGCTACACCTTC,CASSLGGAGDGYTF,TRBV28,TRBJ1-2,.,.